What follows describes a single TCR beta chain. The antigen is undetermined. It was RNA transcripts that yielded the amplified TCR beta CDR3 regions. A first-round RT-PCR of the TCR CDR3 used the HTBI primer set. Each CDR3 protein is one row after TCRdb ran MiXCR on the multiplex PCR reads. This sample has roughly 380,000 distinct CDR3 sequences, with 19% found just once. These patients, aged 18 to 65, had recently diagnosed hyperthyroidism lasting under 2 months. Clinical symptoms, serum thyroxine and TRAb, thyroid ultrasound and orbital computed tomography were used for the diagnoses. The sample belongs to a study of T cells in Graves' hyperthyroidism and ophthalmopathy. Study information: Before any treatment, at initial diagnosis, peripheral blood was collected.

Overall study findings and caveats: A model of 13 V-J features distinguished ophthalmopathy from stable hyperthyroidism.

The CDR3 is 16 amino acids. V lost 2 bases and J lost 3, with 13 bases in between. CDR1 is SGHNT, CDR2 YENEEA, per germline. Sequenced: blood. The chain employs TRBV11-3 and TRBJ2-2, with a tentative D call TRBD1 (6 bases). The source of this sequence is a woman between 18 and 30 years old with Graves' hyperthyroidism. The CDR3 sequence: CASSLRHRADTGELFF. CDR3 bases: TGTGCCAGCAGCTTAAGGCACAGGGCTGACACCGGGGAGCTGTTTTTT.